Listed below are T cell receptor beta chains from one sample, sequenced in a study of technical replicates of blood from several donors. Generated by immunoSEQ multiplex PCR, the TCRdb table keeps only in-frame clones and is missing some. Counted here are about 83,000 clones, 90% to 98% occurring once; the ten biggest clones make up about 0.31%. What was sequenced was T cells isolated from PBMCs. These receptors were collected from a human donor in good health. The CDR3 runs from the conserved cysteine through the conserved F or W. Fields, in order: D gene, V gene, J gene, clone size, CDR3 protein, CDR3 DNA. The D gene is left open where the match is weak. Clone sizes are given selectively: once, few, many, or a class where the clone is expanded.

D: .; V: TRBV25-1; J: TRBJ2-7; size: .; CDR3: CASGTLPSEQYF; DNA: TGTGCCAGCGGGACACTCCCTTCCGAGCAGTACTTC
D: .; V: TRBV11-2; J: TRBJ2-1; size: .; CDR3: CASSLDGSGNEQFF; DNA: TGTGCCAGCAGCTTAGACGGGTCGGGGAATGAGCAGTTCTTC
D: TRBD1; V: TRBV27; J: TRBJ2-7; size: .; CDR3: CASSFGQGSYEQYF; DNA: TGTGCCAGCAGTTTTGGACAGGGCTCCTACGAGCAGTACTTC
D: TRBD1; V: TRBV7-9; J: TRBJ1-1; size: .; CDR3: CASSLDVTGKTFF; DNA: TGTGCCAGCAGCTTAGACGTGACAGGGAAGACTTTCTTT
D: TRBD1; V: TRBV6-1; J: TRBJ1-1; size: once; CDR3: CASSETPGQGEAFF; DNA: TGTGCCAGCAGTGAAACCCCGGGACAGGGGGAAGCTTTCTTT
D: .; V: TRBV7-2; J: TRBJ1-1; size: .; CDR3: CASSFEREAFF; DNA: TGTGCCAGCAGCTTTGAGAGGGAGGCTTTCTTT
D: .; V: TRBV6-5; J: TRBJ2-3; size: .; CDR3: CASSYITDTDTQYF; DNA: TGTGCCAGCAGTTATATTACAGACACAGATACGCAGTATTTT
D: .; V: TRBV4-1; J: TRBJ2-7; size: .; CDR3: CASSQSVSGGYEQYF; DNA: TGCGCCAGCAGCCAATCGGTCTCCGGCGGCTACGAGCAGTACTTC
D: .; V: TRBV29-1; J: TRBJ1-1; size: .; CDR3: CSVGNGDTEAFF; DNA: TGCAGCGTTGGAAACGGGGACACTGAAGCTTTCTTT
D: TRBD2; V: TRBV5-6; J: TRBJ2-5; size: .; CDR3: CASSSRLAGLQETQYF; DNA: TGTGCCAGCAGCTCTAGACTAGCGGGGCTCCAAGAGACCCAGTACTTC
D: .; V: TRBV7-7; J: TRBJ2-1; size: .; CDR3: CASSLESWGGEQFF; DNA: TGTGCCAGCAGCTTAGAATCGTGGGGCGGTGAGCAGTTCTTC
D: TRBD2; V: TRBV4-1; J: TRBJ2-7; size: .; CDR3: CASSLNPSSGGYEQYF; DNA: TGCGCCAGCAGCCTCAACCCTTCTAGCGGGGGTTACGAGCAGTACTTC
D: TRBD1; V: TRBV7-9; J: TRBJ1-4; size: .; CDR3: CASSFTGTAEKLFF; DNA: TGTGCCAGCAGCTTCACCGGGACAGCCGAAAAACTGTTTTTT
D: .; V: TRBV10-2; J: TRBJ1-2; size: .; CDR3: CASSEYDLQGYYTF; DNA: TGCGCCAGCAGTGAGTATGATCTGCAGGGATACTACACCTTC
D: TRBD1; V: TRBV5-6; J: TRBJ2-7; size: .; CDR3: CASSPGTGFVHEQYF; DNA: TGTGCCAGCAGCCCCGGGACAGGGTTTGTCCACGAGCAGTACTTC
D: TRBD2; V: TRBV29-1; J: TRBJ2-3; size: .; CDR3: CSVPSGRRDTQYF; DNA: TGCAGCGTTCCTAGCGGGAGAAGAGATACGCAGTATTTT
D: .; V: TRBV5-8; J: TRBJ2-1; size: .; CDR3: CASSLGRVRSYNEQFF; DNA: TGTGCCAGCAGCTTGGGGCGGGTCCGCTCCTACAATGAGCAGTTCTTC
D: .; V: TRBV19; J: TRBJ1-1; size: .; CDR3: CASSMGHYKNTEAFF; DNA: TGTGCCAGTAGTATGGGACACTACAAGAACACTGAAGCTTTCTTT
D: TRBD1; V: TRBV28; J: TRBJ1-4; size: .; CDR3: CASSLGDRDQKLFF; DNA: TGTGCCAGCAGTCTCGGAGACAGGGACCAAAAACTGTTTTTT
D: .; V: TRBV30; J: TRBJ2-1; size: .; CDR3: CAWSNLGGAPHNEQFF; DNA: TGTGCCTGGAGTAACCTCGGCGGGGCTCCCCACAATGAGCAGTTCTTC
D: .; V: TRBV20-1; J: TRBJ2-5; size: .; CDR3: CSARVLETQYF; DNA: TGCAGTGCTAGAGTCTTGGAGACCCAGTACTTC
D: TRBD1; V: TRBV12-5; J: TRBJ1-1; size: .; CDR3: CASGLVVSRGHTEAFF; DNA: TGTGCTAGTGGTTTGGTAGTAAGCAGGGGGCACACTGAAGCTTTCTTT
D: TRBD1; V: TRBV7-6; J: TRBJ2-1; size: .; CDR3: CASSTGTGVLNEQFF; DNA: TGTGCCAGCAGCACCGGGACAGGGGTCTTAAATGAGCAGTTCTTC
D: TRBD2; V: TRBV6-1; J: TRBJ2-7; size: once; CDR3: CASSGTSDFYEQYF; DNA: TGTGCCAGCAGTGGGACTAGCGATTTCTACGAGCAGTACTTC
D: TRBD1; V: TRBV28; J: TRBJ2-1; size: .; CDR3: CASSGMGQHNEQFF; DNA: TGTGCCAGCAGTGGGATGGGACAGCATAATGAGCAGTTCTTC
D: .; V: TRBV5-5; J: TRBJ1-1; size: .; CDR3: CASSFEDWITEAFF; DNA: TGTGCCAGCAGCTTCGAAGACTGGATTACTGAAGCTTTCTTT
D: TRBD1; V: TRBV6-8; J: TRBJ2-7; size: .; CDR3: CASSYDRACEQYF; DNA: TGTGCCAGCAGTTACGACAGGGCTTGCGAGCAGTACTTC
D: TRBD2; V: TRBV19; J: TRBJ2-5; size: .; CDR3: CATKLAGVGGTQYF; DNA: TGTGCCACTAAGCTAGCGGGAGTAGGTGGGACCCAGTACTTC
D: TRBD2; V: TRBV27; J: TRBJ2-1; size: once; CDR3: CASRLAGGENEQFF; DNA: TGTGCCAGCCGACTAGCGGGAGGAGAGAATGAGCAGTTCTTC